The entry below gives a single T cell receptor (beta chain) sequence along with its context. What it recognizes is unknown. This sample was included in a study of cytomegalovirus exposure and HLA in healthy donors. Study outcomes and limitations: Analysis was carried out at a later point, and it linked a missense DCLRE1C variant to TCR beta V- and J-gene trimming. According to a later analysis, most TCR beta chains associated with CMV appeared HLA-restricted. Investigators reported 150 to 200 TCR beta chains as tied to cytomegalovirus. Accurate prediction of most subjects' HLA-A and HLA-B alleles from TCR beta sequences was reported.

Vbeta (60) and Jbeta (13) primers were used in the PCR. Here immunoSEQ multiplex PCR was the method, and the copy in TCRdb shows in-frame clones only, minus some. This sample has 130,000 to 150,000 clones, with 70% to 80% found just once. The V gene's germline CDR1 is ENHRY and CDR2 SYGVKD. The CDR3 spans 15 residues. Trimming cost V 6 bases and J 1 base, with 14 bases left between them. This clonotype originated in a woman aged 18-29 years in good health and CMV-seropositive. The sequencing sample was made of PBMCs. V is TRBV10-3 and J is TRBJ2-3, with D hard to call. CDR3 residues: CAISLGTHGTDTQYF. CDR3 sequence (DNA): TGTGCCATCAGCTTGGGCACGCATGGCACAGATACGCAGTATTTT.